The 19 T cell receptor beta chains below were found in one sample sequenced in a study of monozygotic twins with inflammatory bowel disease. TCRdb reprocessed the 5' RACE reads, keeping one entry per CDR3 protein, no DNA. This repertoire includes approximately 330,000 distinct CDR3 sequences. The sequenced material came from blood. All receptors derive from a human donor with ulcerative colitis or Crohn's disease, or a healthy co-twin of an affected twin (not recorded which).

The chain's CDR3 is CASSQVWGDEQYF. The rearrangement links TRBV3-1 to TRBJ2-7; lacking DNA, the TRBD2 call made by TCRdb goes unchecked. Germline CDR1 LGHDT, CDR2 YNNKEL (reference sequence). The CDR3 has 13 amino acids.

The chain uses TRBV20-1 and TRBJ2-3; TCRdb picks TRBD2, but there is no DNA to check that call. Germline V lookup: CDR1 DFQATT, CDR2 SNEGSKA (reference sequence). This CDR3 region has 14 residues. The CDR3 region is CSAIKEGPGDTQYF.

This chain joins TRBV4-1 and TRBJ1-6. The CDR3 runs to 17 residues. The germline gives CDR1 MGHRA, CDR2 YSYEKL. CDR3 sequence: CASSPHWGSPSNSPLHF.

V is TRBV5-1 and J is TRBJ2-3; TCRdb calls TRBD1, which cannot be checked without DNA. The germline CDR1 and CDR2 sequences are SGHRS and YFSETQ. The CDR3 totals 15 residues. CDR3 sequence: CASSLGGGNTDTQYF.

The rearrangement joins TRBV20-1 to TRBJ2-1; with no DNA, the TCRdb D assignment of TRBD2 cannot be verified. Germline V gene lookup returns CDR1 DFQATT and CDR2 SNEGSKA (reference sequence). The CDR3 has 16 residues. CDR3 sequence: CSAKYSGRALVNEQFF.

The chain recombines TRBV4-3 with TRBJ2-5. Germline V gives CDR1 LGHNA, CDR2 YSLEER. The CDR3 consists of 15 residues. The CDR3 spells CASSLERTLGETQYF.

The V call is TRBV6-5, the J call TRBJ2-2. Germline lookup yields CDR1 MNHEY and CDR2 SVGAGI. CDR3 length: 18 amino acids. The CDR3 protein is CASSYRDLRGTGTGELFF.

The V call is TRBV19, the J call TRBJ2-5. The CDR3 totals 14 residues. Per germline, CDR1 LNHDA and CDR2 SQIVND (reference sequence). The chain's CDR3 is CASSLSQRQETQYF.

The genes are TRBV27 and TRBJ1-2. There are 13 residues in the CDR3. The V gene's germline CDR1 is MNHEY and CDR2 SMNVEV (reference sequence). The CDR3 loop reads CASSYTDAGGYTF.

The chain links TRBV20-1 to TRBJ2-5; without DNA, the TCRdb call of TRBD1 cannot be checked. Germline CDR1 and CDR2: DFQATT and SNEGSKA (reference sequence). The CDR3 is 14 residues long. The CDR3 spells CSAPLTGGAETQYF.

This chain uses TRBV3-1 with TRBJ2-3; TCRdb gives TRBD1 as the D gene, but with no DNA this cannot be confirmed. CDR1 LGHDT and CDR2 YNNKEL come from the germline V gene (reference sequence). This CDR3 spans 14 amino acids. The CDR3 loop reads CATGQSSSVNTQYF.

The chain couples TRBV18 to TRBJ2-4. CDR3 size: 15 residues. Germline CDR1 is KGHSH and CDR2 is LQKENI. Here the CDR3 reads CASSPPAAGIGIQYF.

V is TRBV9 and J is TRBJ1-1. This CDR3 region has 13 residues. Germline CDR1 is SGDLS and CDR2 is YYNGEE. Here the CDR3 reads CASSVGSGLEAFF.

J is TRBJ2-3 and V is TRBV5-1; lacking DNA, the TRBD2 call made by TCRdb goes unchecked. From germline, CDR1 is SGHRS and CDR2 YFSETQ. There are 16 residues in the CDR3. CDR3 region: CASSLTSGTSTDTQYF.

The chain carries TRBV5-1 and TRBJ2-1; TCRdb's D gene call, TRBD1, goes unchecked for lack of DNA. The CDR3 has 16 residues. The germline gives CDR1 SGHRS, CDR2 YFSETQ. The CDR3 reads CASSPRGQGGENEQFF.

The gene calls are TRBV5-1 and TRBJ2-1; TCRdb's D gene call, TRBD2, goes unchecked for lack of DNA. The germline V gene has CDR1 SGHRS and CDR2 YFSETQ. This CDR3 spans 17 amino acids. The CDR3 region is CASSLVTRTSGRDEQFF.

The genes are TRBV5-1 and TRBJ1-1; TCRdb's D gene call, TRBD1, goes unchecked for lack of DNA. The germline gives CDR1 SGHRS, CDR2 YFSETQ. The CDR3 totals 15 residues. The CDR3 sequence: CASRTGGMLNTEAFF.

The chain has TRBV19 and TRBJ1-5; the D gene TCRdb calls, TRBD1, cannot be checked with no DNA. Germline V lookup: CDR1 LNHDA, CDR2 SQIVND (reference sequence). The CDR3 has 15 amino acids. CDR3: CASSEGTAINQPQHF.

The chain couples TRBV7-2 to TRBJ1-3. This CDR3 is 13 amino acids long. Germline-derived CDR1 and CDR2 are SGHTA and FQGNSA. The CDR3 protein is CASSLPGGNTIYF. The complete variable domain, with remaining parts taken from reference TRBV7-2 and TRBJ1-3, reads GAGVSQSPSNKVTEKGKDVELRCDPISGHTALYWYRQSLGQGLEFLIYFQGNSAPDKSGLPSDRFSAERTGGSVSTLTIQRTQQEDSAVYLCASSLPGGNTIYFGEGSWLTVV.